This TCR beta chain was sequenced during a study of blood T cell repertoires in COVID-19. Whole-study context: PBMCs, B-cell-depleted T cells, or T cells were the source of the cDNA or gDNA that made up the material.

The assay was immunoSEQ multiplex PCR, and TCRdb's table has in-frame clones only and misses some. The sample has around 150,000 clones, approximately 80% seen once. The V end lost 4 bases, the J end lost 7 bases, and 15 bases lay between the germline ends. Per the germline V gene, CDR1 is SGHRS and CDR2 is YFSETQ. This CDR3 has 13 residues. Living in under 30 US areas, the participants were between roughly 18 and 89 years of age. Self-reported history from a screening survey and questionnaire set each donor's cohort. This sequence was found in a man aged 35-49 years who had recovered from COVID-19. Sample: PBMCs or T cells enriched from blood (not recorded which). The chain has TRBV5-1 and TRBJ2-7; perhaps TRBD1 as D (7 bases). The CDR3 DNA sequence: TGCGCCAGCAGCCTCCAGACAGGGAGGGAGCAGTACTTC. Translated, it gives CASSLQTGREQYF.